The 25 T cell receptor beta chains reported below all come from one sample, sequenced in a study of shared clonotypes between healthy human individuals. Naive CD8 cells, CD45RO-negative and positively selected for CCR7, excluded terminally differentiated effector memory CD45RA+ cells. Sequencing was performed with immunoSEQ multiplex PCR; in TCRdb, only in-frame clones are kept and a portion is missing. The table lists around 1,900,000 clones, over 85% of them singletons. Sample: naive CD8+ T cells from PBMCs. These receptors all stem from a man aged 18 to 29 in good health. Some clones in this sample may be carry-over from other donors' samples.

This sequence joins TRBV7-9 and TRBJ2-5, with 12 nucleotides matching TRBD1. The junction had 5 bases not matched to a gene; V was cut back by 1 base and J by 5 bases. Germline values: CDR1 SEHNR, CDR2 FQNEAQ (reference sequence). The CDR3 extends over 16 amino acids. The CDR3 region is CASSLGDRGRRETQYF. Here the CDR3 DNA reads TGTGCCAGCAGCTTAGGGGACAGGGGGCGGCGGGAGACCCAGTACTTC.

The chain uses TRBV5-6 and TRBJ1-2; 10 bases match TRBD1. Germline lookup yields CDR1 SGHDT and CDR2 YYEEEE. The CDR3 extends over 15 amino acids. V shed 1 base, J shed 4 bases, and the junction held 4 bases outside the gene matches. This CDR3 reads CASSLTGTGVYGYTF. The CDR3 DNA sequence: TGTGCCAGCAGCTTGACCGGGACAGGGGTCTATGGCTACACCTTC.

This clone was seen more than once but under ten times. The rearrangement links TRBV7-7 to TRBJ1-1, with 7 bases that match TRBD1. Germline loops: CDR1 SSHAT, CDR2 FNYEAQ (reference sequence). The CDR3 contains 15 residues. J lost 0 bases, V lost 5 bases, and 6 bases had no gene match. The CDR3 nucleotides are TGTGCCAGCAGCCCCCCCGGGACAGTGAACACTGAAGCTTTCTTT. As protein: CASSPPGTVNTEAFF.

The table lists this clone with a few counts. The J gene is TRBJ2-7, the V gene TRBV9; 8 nucleotides match TRBD2. V dropped 4 bases and J dropped 7; count of bases not matched to a gene: 4. Germline values: CDR1 SGDLS, CDR2 YYNGEE. The CDR3 has 12 amino acids. The CDR3 DNA is TGTGCCAGCAGCTCCCAGCGGGGGGAGCAGTACTTC. Protein product: CASSSQRGEQYF.

This clone was recorded only once. CDR3 in amino acids: CASSWEHRGATEAFF. The CDR3 DNA reads TGCGCCAGCAGCTGGGAACACAGGGGAGCCACTGAAGCTTTCTTT. The V and J genes are TRBV5-1 and TRBJ1-1; 7 nucleotides line up with TRBD1. The CDR3 spans 15 residues. The V segment lost 3 bases and the J segment 4 bases; nucleotides outside the gene matches: 9. From germline, CDR1 is SGHRS and CDR2 YFSETQ. The full variable domain, in which reference TRBV5-1 and TRBJ1-1 provide the parts outside the CDR3, is KAGVTQTPRYLIKTRGQQVTLSCSPISGHRSVSWYQQTPGQGLQFLFEYFSETQRNKGNFPGRFSGRQFSNSRSEMNVSTLELGDSALYLCASSWEHRGATEAFFGQGTRLTVV.

The genes are TRBV29-1 and TRBJ1-2; no firm D call. The germline V and J ends were trimmed by 4 bases and 4 bases, with 7 bases remaining between them. The CDR3 is 11 residues long. Per the germline V gene, CDR1 is SQVTM and CDR2 is ANQGSEA. The CDR3 here is CSVAGVYGYTF. In DNA form, the CDR3 reads TGCAGCGTTGCCGGGGTCTATGGCTACACCTTC.

This chain connects TRBV10-3 to TRBJ1-1; D unclear. Trimming left V 0 bases short and J 5 bases short, with 13 bases between. Germline V gene sequence: CDR1 ENHRY, CDR2 SYGVKD. The CDR3 has 15 residues. DNA of the CDR3: TGTGCCATCAGTGAGTCCTCTGACGGCCGGACTGAAGCTTTCTTT. Translated, it gives CAISESSDGRTEAFF.

The chain joins TRBV28 to TRBJ1-1; no clear D gene. V was cut by 3 bases and J by 5 bases, with 7 bases left in between. The CDR3 totals 12 residues. Germline V CDR1 and CDR2: MDHEN, SYDVKM. The CDR3 sequence: CASSFVYTEAFF. In DNA, the CDR3 is TGTGCCAGCAGTTTTGTGTATACTGAAGCTTTCTTT.

The chain has TRBV27 and TRBJ2-3; TRBD1 is a possible D gene (6 bases). Germline values: CDR1 MNHEY, CDR2 SMNVEV (reference sequence). CDR3 length: 13 residues. Trimming shortened V by 3 bases and J by 3 bases, and 7 bases separated the two germline ends. CDR3 in amino acids: CASSFGQTDTQYF. CDR3 DNA sequence: TGTGCCAGCAGTTTCGGACAGACAGATACGCAGTATTTT.

The chain has TRBV28 and TRBJ1-3, with D perhaps matching TRBD1 (5 bases). This CDR3 is built from 15 residues. V was clipped by 7 bases and J by 1 base, with 14 bases between them. CDR1 is MDHEN, CDR2 SYDVKM, per germline. In nucleotides, the CDR3 is TGTGCCAGCACGCCAGGGCCTAGGTCTGGAAACACCATATATTTT. This codes for CASTPGPRSGNTIYF.

The J gene is TRBJ1-1, the V gene TRBV7-3; D may be TRBD1 (6 bases). V was cut by 1 base and J by 11 bases, with 20 bases left in between. This CDR3 is 15 amino acids long. Per the germline V gene, CDR1 is SGHTA and CDR2 is FQGTGA. CDR3 coding DNA: TGTGCCAGCAGCTTAAGTAGGTGGGGGCTGGTGAGGGCTTTCTTT. This codes for CASSLSRWGLVRAFF.

The V and J genes are TRBV27 and TRBJ2-7; 9 bases agree with TRBD1. Per germline, CDR1 MNHEY and CDR2 SMNVEV (reference sequence). The CDR3 is 16 amino acids. Unmatched junction bases numbered 10, after V lost 4 bases and J lost 3 bases. CDR3 bases: TGTGCCAGCAGTTCCCGTGGGGGACAGGGATTCTACGAGCAGTACTTC. It encodes CASSSRGGQGFYEQYF.

The genes are TRBV4-3 and TRBJ2-2; D call uncertain. The germline V gene has CDR1 LGHNA and CDR2 YSLEER. This CDR3 is built from 14 residues. The ends were cut back, 3 bases at V and 6 bases at J, with 11 bases in the middle. The CDR3 region has the DNA TGCGCCAGCAGCCATAACTTACCCCCCGGGGAGCTGTTTTTT. Translated, it gives CASSHNLPPGELFF.

This chain connects TRBV28 to TRBJ2-5, with 7 positions matching TRBD1. This CDR3 has 14 residues. The junction had 5 bases not matched to a gene; V was cut back by 6 bases and J by 1 base. Germline CDR1 MDHEN, CDR2 SYDVKM. In DNA form, the CDR3 reads TGTGCCAGCAGGATGGGACAGCCCCAAGAGACCCAGTACTTC. Encoded protein: CASRMGQPQETQYF.

The CDR3 here is CASGETTNEKLFF. The CDR3 DNA sequence: TGCGCCAGCGGGGAAACAACTAATGAAAAACTGTTTTTT. This chain uses TRBV4-1 with TRBJ1-4; D ambiguous. Trimming left V 8 bases short and J 0 bases short, with 7 bases between. Germline V CDR1 and CDR2: MGHRA, YSYEKL. CDR3 size: 13 residues.

V and J are TRBV11-3 and TRBJ2-1, with D perhaps assigned TRBD1 or TRBD2 (7 bases each). The CDR3 runs 15 residues. CDR1 is SGHNT, CDR2 YENEEA, per germline. V lost 5 bases, J lost 7 bases, and 18 bases lay in between. The CDR3 coding sequence is TGTGCCAGCAGCCCTCGCAGGGGGGGGATGAATGAGCAGTTCTTC. Its translation: CASSPRRGGMNEQFF.

This chain connects TRBV14 to TRBJ1-1, with 8 bases fitting TRBD1. Germline V gene lookup returns CDR1 SGHDN and CDR2 FVKESK. The CDR3 totals 13 residues. Unmatched junction bases numbered 4, after V lost 7 bases and J lost 3 bases. The CDR3 is CASTRRGHTEAFF. For the CDR3, the DNA is TGTGCCAGCACCCGCAGGGGGCACACTGAAGCTTTCTTT.

This sequence joins TRBV30 and TRBJ1-6; tentative D call: TRBD1 (5 bases). With 2 bases removed from V and 9 bases from J, the gap between germline ends came to 17 bases. The CDR3 is 15 amino acids. Germline V gene data show CDR1 as GTSNPN and CDR2 as SVGIG (reference sequence). For the CDR3, the DNA is TGTGCCTGGAGTTCGGACAACTCACCCGGTTCACCCCTCCACTTT. The encoded protein is CAWSSDNSPGSPLHF. Variable domain in full (rest from reference TRBV30 and TRBJ1-6): SQTIHQWPATLVQPVGSPLSLECTVEGTSNPNLYWYRQAAGRGLQLLFYSVGIGQISSEVPQNLSASRPQDRQFILSSKKLLLSDSGFYLCAWSSDNSPGSPLHFGNGTRLTVT.

The J gene is TRBJ2-2, the V gene TRBV29-1; D is possibly TRBD2 (5 bases). This CDR3 is built from 15 residues. CDR1 is SQVTM and CDR2 is ANQGSEA in the germline V gene. Trimming took 2 bases from V and 5 from J, leaving 15 bases between them. The CDR3 DNA is TGCAGCGTTGAAACAATGGGAGTTGGGACCGGGGAGCTGTTTTTT. This encodes CSVETMGVGTGELFF.

This clone appeared a single time. The chain uses TRBV19 and TRBJ1-5, with D tentatively TRBD1 (6 bases). This CDR3 spans 16 amino acids. Germline CDR1 reads LNHDA; CDR2 reads SQIVND (reference sequence). V was pared by 6 bases and J by 0 bases, with 15 bases between. CDR3 DNA: TGTGCCAGTAGCCCTGGGGGACATTATAGCAATCAGCCCCAGCATTTT. The encoded protein is CASSPGGHYSNQPQHF.

This chain links TRBV27 with TRBJ2-2; D possibly corresponds to TRBD1 (6 bases). V lost 6 bases, J lost 2 bases, and 13 bases lay in between. Germline V gene data show CDR1 as MNHEY and CDR2 as SMNVEV (reference sequence). This CDR3 spans 15 amino acids. The CDR3 sequence is CASSLTGYNTGELFF. In nucleotides, the CDR3 is TGTGCCAGCAGCCTGACAGGCTATAACACCGGGGAGCTGTTTTTT.

This chain connects TRBV10-3 to TRBJ2-3; 12 bases are shared with TRBD2. The CDR3 runs to 17 residues. Germline assignment: CDR1 ENHRY and CDR2 SYGVKD. V lost 10 bases and J lost 2; bases outside the gene matches: 13. The CDR3 protein is CATSLTGTSGSTDTQYF. DNA of the CDR3: TGTGCCACCTCTTTAACCGGGACTAGCGGGTCCACAGATACGCAGTATTTT.

The chain joins TRBV7-9 to TRBJ2-5; no clear D. The end of the DNA is better explained by TRBJ2-7, so the J call may be wrong. CDR1 SEHNR and CDR2 FQNEAQ come from the germline V gene (reference sequence). CDR3 length: 14 amino acids. In DNA, the CDR3 is TGTGCCAGCAGCAAAAACCTTAGCTCCTACGAGCAGTACTTC. Amino acid sequence: CASSKNLSSYEQYF.

J is TRBJ2-1 and V is TRBV19; 7 nucleotides line up with TRBD2. V lost 6 bases, J lost 5 bases, and 4 bases stayed unmatched. The V gene's germline CDR1 is LNHDA and CDR2 SQIVND (reference sequence). The CDR3 contains 13 residues. The CDR3 DNA is TGTGCCAGTAGCCTAGCGGCAAACAATGAGCAGTTCTTC. Its protein product is CASSLAANNEQFF. The variable domain in full, with the rest retrieved from reference TRBV19 and TRBJ2-1, is DGGITQSPKYLFRKEGQNVTLSCEQNLNHDAMYWYRQDPGQGLRLIYYSQIVNDFQKGDIAEGYSVSREKKESFPLTVTSAQKNPTAFYLCASSLAANNEQFFGPGTRLTVL.

V gene TRBV5-1 combines with J gene TRBJ2-1; 8 bases map to TRBD1. The length of the CDR3 is 14 residues. Germline V lookup: CDR1 SGHRS, CDR2 YFSETQ. V shed 0 bases and J 9 bases; nucleotides not matched to a gene: 5. CDR3 region: CASSLGQGNAEQFF. Written as DNA, the CDR3 is TGCGCCAGCAGCTTGGGACAGGGGAACGCTGAGCAGTTCTTC.